This T cell receptor beta chain was obtained from a study of response to subunit inactivated influenza vaccine. Study results and limitations: The authors suggested that every seasonal influenza vaccination recruits few new T cells.

Germline CDR1 and CDR2: DFQATT and SNEGSKA (reference sequence). Trimming removed 0 bases from V and 3 bases from J; junction bases left unmatched: 5. The CDR3 runs to 14 residues. This clonotype came up a few times. Its antigen is currently unknown. TCRdb recomputed calls from the RT-PCR reads with MiXCR, one row per CDR3 protein. The table records roughly 290,000 distinct CDR3 sequences, 21% of them present only once. The source was PBMCs from blood, collected 21 months after vaccination. The rearrangement uses TRBV20-1 and TRBJ2-7; 7 bases fit TRBD2. This sequence originates from a man between 50 and 70 years old who received an inactivated influenza vaccine. The CDR3 nucleotides read TGCAGTGCTAGAGATATCCGGGGGGACTACGAGCAGTACTTC. Its translation: CSARDIRGDYEQYF.